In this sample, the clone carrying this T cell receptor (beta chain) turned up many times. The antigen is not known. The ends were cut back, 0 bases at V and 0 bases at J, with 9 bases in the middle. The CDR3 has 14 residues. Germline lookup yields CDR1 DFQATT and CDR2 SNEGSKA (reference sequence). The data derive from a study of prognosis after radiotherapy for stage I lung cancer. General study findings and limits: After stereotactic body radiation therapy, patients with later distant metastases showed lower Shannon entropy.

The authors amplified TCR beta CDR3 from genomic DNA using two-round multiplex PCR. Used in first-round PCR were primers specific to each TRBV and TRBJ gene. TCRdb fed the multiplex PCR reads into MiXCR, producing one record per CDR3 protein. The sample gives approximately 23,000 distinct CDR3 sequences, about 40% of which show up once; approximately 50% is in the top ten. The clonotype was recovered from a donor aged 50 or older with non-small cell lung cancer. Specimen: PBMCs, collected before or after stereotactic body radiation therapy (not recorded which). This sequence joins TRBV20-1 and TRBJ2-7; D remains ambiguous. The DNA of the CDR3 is TGCAGTGCTAGAGATTCACAGAGCTCCTACGAGCAGTACTTC. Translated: CSARDSQSSYEQYF.